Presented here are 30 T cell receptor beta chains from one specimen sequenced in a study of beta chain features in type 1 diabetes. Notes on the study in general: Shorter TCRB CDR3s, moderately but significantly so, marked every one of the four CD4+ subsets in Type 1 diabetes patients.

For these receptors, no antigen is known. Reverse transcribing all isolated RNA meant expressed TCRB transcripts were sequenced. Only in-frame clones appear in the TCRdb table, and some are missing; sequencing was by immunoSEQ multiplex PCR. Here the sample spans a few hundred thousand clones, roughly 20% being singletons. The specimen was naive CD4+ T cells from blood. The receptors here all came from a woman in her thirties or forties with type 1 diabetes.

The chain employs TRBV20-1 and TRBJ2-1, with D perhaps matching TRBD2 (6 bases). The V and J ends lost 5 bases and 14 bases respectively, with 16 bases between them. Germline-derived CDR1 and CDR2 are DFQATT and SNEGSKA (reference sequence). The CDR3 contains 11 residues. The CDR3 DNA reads TGCAGTGCTGCACCGGAGGAGGGCGAGTTCTTC. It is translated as CSAAPEEGEFF.

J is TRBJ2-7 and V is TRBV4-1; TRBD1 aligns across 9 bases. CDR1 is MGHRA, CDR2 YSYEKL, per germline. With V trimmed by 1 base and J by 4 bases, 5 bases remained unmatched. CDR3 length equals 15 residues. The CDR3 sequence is CASSQGGQGRYEQYF. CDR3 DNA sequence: TGCGCCAGCAGCCAAGGGGGACAGGGACGATACGAGCAGTACTTC.

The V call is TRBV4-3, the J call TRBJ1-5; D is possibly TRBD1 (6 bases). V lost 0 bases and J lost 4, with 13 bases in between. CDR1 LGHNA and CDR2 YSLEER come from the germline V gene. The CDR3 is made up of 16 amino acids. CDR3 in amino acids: CASSQDPGTPNQPQHF. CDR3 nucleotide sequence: TGCGCCAGCAGCCAAGACCCAGGGACACCGAATCAGCCCCAGCATTTT.

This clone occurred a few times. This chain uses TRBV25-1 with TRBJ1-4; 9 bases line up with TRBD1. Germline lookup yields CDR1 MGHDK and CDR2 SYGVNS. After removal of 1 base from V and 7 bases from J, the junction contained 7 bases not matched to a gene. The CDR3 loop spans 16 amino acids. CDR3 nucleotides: TGTGCCAGCAGTGAATGGGGACAGGGTTTGGGTGAAAAACTGTTTTTT. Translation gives CASSEWGQGLGEKLFF. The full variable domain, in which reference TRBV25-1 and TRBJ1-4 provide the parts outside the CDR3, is EADIYQTPRYLVIGTGKKITLECSQTMGHDKMYWYQQDPGMELHLIHYSYGVNSTEKGDLSSESTVSRIRTEHFPLTLESARPSHTSQYLCASSEWGQGLGEKLFFGSGTQLSVL.

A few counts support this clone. The DNA for the CDR3 is TGTGCCAGCAGGGGAGAGGGCGGCTACACCTTC. This translates into CASRGEGGYTF. The genes are TRBV7-2 and TRBJ1-2; D ambiguous. This CDR3 is built from 11 residues. The V end lost 6 bases, the J end lost 8 bases, and 10 bases lay between the germline ends. Germline CDR1 and CDR2: SGHTA and FQGNSA.

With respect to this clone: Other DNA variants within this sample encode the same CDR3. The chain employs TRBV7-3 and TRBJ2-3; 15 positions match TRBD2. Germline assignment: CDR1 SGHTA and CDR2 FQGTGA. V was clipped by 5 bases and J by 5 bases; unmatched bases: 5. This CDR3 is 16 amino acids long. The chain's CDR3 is CASSPGLAGGGDTQYF. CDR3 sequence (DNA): TGTGCCAGCAGCCCTGGACTAGCGGGAGGGGGAGATACGCAGTATTTT.

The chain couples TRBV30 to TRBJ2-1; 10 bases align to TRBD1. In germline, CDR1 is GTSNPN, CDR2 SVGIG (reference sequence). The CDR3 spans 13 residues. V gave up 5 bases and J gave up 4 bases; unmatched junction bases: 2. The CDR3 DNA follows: TGTGCCTGGGACAGGGGGCGTTACAATGAGCAGTTCTTC. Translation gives CAWDRGRYNEQFF.

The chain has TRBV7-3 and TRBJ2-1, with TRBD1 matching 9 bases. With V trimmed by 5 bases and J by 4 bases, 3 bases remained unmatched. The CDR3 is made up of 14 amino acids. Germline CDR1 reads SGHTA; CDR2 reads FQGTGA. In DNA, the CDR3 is TGTGCCAGCAGCCGGGACAGGGAGTACAATGAGCAGTTCTTC. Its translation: CASSRDREYNEQFF.

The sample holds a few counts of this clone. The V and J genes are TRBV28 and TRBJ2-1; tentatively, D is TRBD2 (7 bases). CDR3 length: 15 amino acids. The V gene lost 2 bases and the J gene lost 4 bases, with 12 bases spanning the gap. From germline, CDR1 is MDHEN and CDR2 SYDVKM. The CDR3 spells CASSLREGGYNEQFF. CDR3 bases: TGTGCCAGCAGTTTACGCGAGGGGGGGTACAATGAGCAGTTCTTC.

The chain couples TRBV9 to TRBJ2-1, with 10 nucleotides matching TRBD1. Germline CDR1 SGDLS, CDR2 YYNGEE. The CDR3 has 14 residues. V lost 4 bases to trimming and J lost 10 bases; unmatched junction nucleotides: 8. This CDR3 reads CASSLWTGGLEQFF. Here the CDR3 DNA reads TGTGCCAGCAGCCTCTGGACAGGGGGTCTGGAGCAGTTCTTC.

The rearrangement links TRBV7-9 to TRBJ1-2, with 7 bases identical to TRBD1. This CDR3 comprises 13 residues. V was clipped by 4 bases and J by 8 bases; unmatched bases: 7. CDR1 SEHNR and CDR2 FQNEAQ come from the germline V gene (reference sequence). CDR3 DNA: TGTGCCAGCAGCTCTACAGGGGTGCAGGGCTACACCTTC. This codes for CASSSTGVQGYTF.

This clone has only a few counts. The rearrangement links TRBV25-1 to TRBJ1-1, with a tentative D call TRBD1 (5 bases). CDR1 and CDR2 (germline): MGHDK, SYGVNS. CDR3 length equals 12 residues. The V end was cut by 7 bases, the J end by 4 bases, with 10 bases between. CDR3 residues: CASTGGTTEAFF. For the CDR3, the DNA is TGTGCCAGCACGGGGGGGACCACTGAAGCTTTCTTT. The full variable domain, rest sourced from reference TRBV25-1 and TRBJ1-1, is EADIYQTPRYLVIGTGKKITLECSQTMGHDKMYWYQQDPGMELHLIHYSYGVNSTEKGDLSSESTVSRIRTEHFPLTLESARPSHTSQYLCASTGGTTEAFFGQGTRLTVV.

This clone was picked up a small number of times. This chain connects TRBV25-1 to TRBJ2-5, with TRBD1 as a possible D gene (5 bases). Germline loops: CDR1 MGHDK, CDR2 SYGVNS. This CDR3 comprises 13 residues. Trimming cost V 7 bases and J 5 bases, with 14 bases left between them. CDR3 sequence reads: CASTEGARETQYF. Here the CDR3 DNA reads TGTGCCAGCACGGAAGGGGCTCGGGAGACCCAGTACTTC.

This chain's CDR3 is CASSVSGGAETQYF. DNA of the CDR3: TGTGCCAGCAGCGTATCTGGGGGGGCAGAGACCCAGTACTTC. The chain recombines TRBV9 with TRBJ2-5; possible D gene TRBD2, 7 bases. Trimming pared 1 base from V and 4 bases from J, leaving 11 bases between. This CDR3 has 14 amino acids. Germline values: CDR1 SGDLS, CDR2 YYNGEE. Full variable domain (remainder filled in from reference TRBV9 and TRBJ2-5): DSGVTQTPKHLITATGQRVTLRCSPRSGDLSVYWYQQSLDQGLQFLIQYYNGEERAKGNILERFSAQQFPDLHSELNLSSLELGDSALYFCASSVSGGAETQYFGPGTRLLVL.

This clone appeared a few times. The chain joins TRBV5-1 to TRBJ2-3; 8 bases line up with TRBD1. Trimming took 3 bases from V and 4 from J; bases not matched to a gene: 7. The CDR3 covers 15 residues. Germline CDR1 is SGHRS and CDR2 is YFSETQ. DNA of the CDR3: TGCGCCAGCAGCTCGACAGGGGCATCTCCAGATACGCAGTATTTT. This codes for CASSSTGASPDTQYF.

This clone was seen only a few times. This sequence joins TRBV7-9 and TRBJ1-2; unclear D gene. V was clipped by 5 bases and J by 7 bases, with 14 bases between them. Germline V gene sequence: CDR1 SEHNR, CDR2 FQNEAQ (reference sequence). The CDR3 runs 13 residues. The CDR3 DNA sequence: TGTGCCAGCAGCCTCCAGGAGGAAGGTGGCTACACCTTC. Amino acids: CASSLQEEGGYTF.

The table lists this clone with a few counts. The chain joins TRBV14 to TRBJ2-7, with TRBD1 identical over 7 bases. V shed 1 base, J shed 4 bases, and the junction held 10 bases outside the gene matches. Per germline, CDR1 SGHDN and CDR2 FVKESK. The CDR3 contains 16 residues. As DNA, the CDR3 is TGTGCCAGCAGCCAAGCTGGGATTCGGGGACAGTACGAGCAGTACTTC. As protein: CASSQAGIRGQYEQYF.

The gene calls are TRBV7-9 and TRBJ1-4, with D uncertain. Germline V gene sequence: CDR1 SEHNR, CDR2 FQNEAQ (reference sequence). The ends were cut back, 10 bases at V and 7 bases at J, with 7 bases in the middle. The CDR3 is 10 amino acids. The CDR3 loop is CATNSEKLFF. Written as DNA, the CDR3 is TGTGCCACTAATAGTGAAAAACTGTTTTTT.

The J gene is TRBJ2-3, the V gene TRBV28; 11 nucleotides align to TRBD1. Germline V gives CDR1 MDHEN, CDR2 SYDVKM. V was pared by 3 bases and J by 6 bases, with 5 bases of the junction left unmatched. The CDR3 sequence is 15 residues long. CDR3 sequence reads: CASSFHGQGADTQYF. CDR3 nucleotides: TGTGCCAGCAGTTTCCACGGACAGGGGGCGGATACGCAGTATTTT.

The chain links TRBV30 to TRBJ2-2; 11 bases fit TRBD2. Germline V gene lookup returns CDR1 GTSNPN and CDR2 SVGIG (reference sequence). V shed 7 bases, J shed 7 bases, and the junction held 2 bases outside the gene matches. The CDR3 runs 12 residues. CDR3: CASLAGVGELFF. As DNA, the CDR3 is TGTGCCTCACTAGCGGGAGTCGGGGAGCTGTTTTTT.

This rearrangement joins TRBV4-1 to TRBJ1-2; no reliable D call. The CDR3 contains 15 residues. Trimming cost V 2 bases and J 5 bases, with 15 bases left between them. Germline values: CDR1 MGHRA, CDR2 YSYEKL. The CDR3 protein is CASSQPPSSQYGYTF. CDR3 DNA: TGCGCCAGCAGCCAACCCCCAAGCTCGCAATATGGCTACACCTTC.

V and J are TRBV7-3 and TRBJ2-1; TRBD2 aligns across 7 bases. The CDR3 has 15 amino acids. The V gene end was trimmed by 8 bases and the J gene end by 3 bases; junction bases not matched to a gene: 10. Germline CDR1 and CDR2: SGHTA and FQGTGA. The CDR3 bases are TGTGCCAGCGCCCTCAGCAGGGACTACTACAATGAGCAGTTCTTC. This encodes CASALSRDYYNEQFF.

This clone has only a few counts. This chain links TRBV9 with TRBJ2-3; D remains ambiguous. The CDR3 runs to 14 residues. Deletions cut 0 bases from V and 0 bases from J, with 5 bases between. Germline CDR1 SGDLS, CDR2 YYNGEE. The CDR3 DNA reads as TGTGCCAGCAGCGTAGCAGGTAGCACAGATACGCAGTATTTT. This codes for CASSVAGSTDTQYF.

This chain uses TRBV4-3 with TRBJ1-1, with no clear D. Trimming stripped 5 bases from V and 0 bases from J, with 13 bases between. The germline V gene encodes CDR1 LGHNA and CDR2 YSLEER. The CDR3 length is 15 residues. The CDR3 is CASSSDGGMNTEAFF. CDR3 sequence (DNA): TGCGCCAGCAGCTCGGACGGAGGAATGAACACTGAAGCTTTCTTT.

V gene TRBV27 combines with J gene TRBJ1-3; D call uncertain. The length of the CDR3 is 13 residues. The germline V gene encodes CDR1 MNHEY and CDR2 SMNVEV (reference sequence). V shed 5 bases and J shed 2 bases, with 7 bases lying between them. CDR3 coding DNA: TGTGCCAGCAGTCCTCTCGCTGGAAACACCATATATTTT. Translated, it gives CASSPLAGNTIYF.

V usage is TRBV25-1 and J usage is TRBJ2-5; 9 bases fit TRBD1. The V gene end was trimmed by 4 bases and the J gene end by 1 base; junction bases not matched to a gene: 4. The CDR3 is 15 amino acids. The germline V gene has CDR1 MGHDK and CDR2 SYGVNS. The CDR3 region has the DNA TGTGCCAGCAGTGGGGTGACAGGGGGCCAAGAGACCCAGTACTTC. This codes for CASSGVTGGQETQYF.

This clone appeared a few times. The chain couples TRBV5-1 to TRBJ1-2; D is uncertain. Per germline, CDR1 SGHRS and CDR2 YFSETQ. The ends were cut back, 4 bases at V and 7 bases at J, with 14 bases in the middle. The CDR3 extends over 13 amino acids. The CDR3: CASSPDQTSGYTF. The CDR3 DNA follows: TGCGCCAGCAGCCCCGACCAGACAAGTGGCTACACCTTC.

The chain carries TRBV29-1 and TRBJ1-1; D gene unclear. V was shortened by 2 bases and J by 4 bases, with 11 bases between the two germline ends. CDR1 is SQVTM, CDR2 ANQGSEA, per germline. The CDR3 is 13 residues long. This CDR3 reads CSVERVGGTEAFF. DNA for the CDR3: TGCAGCGTTGAAAGGGTTGGAGGCACTGAAGCTTTCTTT. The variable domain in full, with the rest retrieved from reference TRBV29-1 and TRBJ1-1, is SAVISQKPSRDICQRGTSLTIQCQVDSQVTMMFWYRQQPGQSLTLIATANQGSEATYESGFVIDKFPISRPNLTFSTLTVSNMSPEDSSIYLCSVERVGGTEAFFGQGTRLTVV.

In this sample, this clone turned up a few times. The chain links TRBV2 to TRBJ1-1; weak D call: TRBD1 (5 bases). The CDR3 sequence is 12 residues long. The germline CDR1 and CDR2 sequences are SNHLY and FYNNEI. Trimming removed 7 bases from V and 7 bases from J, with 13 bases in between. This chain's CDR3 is CASNRQRSEAFF. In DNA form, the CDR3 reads TGTGCCAGCAACCGACAGAGGAGTGAAGCTTTCTTT. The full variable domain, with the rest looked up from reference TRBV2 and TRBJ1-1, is EPEVTQTPSHQVTQMGQEVILRCVPISNHLYFYWYRQILGQKVEFLVSFYNNEISEKSEIFDDQFSVERPDGSNFTLKIRSTKLEDSAMYFCASNRQRSEAFFGQGTRLTVV.

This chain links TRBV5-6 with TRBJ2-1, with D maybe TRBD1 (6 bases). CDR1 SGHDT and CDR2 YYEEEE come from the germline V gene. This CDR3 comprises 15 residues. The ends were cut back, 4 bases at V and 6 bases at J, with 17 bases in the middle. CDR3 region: CASSRQDTLSNEQFF. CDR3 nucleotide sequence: TGTGCCAGCAGCCGACAGGACACTCTGTCCAATGAGCAGTTCTTC.